This T cell receptor (beta chain) was sequenced during a study of Tregs in tolerant kidney transplant recipients. Produced via immunoSEQ multiplex PCR; TCRdb's table is partial and in-frame only. The sample yields approximately 67,000 clones, approximately 92% seen once. The CDR3 covers 14 residues. V was clipped by 3 bases and J by 5 bases, with 10 bases between them. Per the germline V gene, CDR1 is ENHRY and CDR2 is SYGVKD. The chain has TRBV10-3 and TRBJ2-2; no clear D gene. Material: CD8+ T cells from blood, obtained before the transplant. The receptor's source is a human donor who received a combined kidney and bone marrow transplant. The CDR3 sequence is CAISDLTTTGELFF. The CDR3, as DNA: TGTGCCATCAGTGACCTCACCACTACCGGGGAGCTGTTTTTT.